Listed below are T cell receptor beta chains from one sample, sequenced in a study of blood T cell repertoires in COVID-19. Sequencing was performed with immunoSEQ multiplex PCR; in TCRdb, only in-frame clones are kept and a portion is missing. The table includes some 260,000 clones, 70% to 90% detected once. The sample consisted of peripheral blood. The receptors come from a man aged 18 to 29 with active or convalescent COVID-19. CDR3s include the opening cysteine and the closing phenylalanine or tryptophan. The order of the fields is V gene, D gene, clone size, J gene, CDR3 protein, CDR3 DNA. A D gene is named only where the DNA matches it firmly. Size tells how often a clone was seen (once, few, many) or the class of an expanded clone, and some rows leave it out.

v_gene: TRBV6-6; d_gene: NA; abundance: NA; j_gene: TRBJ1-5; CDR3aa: CASSYSIGLEVHF; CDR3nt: TGTGCCAGCAGTTACTCGATTGGCTTAGAGGTGCATTTT
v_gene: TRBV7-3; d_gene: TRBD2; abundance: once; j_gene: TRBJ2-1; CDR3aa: CASSDRVAGGYNEQFF; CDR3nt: TGTGCCAGCAGCGATCGCGTAGCGGGAGGCTACAATGAGCAGTTCTTC
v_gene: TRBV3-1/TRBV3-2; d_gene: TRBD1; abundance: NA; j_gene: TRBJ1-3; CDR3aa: CASSPGQGYGNTIYF; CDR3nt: TGTGCCAGCAGCCCAGGACAGGGGTATGGAAACACCATATATTTT
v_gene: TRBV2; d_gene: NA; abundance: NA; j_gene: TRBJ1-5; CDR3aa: CASLGQNSNQPQHF; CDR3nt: TGTGCCAGCCTTGGACAGAATAGCAATCAGCCCCAGCATTTT
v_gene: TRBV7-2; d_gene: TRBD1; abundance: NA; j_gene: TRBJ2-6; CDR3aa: CAERTGGSSGANVLTF; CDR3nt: TGTGCCGAGAGGACAGGGGGCTCCTCTGGGGCCAACGTCCTGACTTTC
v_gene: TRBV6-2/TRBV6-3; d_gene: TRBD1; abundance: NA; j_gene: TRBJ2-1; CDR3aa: CASSTGGDEQFF; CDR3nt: TGTGCCAGCAGTACAGGGGGCGATGAGCAGTTCTTC
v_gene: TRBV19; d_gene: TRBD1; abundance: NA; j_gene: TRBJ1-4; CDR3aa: CASSRGQDTEKLFF; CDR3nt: TGTGCCAGTAGTAGAGGACAGGACACCGAAAAACTGTTTTTT
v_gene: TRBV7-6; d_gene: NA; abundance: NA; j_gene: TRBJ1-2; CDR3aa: CASSLVGGVIGYTF; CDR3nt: TGTGCCAGCAGCTTAGTTGGCGGGGTGATTGGGTACACCTTC
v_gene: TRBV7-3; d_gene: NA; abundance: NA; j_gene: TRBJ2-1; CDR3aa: CASSSPRQTNEQFF; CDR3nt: TGTGCCAGCAGCTCGCCGAGACAGACCAATGAGCAGTTCTTC
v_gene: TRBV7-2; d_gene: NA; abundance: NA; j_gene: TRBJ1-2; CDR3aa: CASSLVQGPTTGYTF; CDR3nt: TGTGCCAGCAGCTTAGTACAGGGCCCCACCACTGGCTACACCTTC
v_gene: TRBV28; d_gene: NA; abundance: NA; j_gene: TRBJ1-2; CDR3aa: CASRSGLGPIGGYTF; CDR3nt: TGTGCCAGCAGGTCCGGTCTAGGTCCCATCGGTGGCTACACCTTC
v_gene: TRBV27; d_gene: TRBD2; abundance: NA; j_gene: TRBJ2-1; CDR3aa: CASSLSAGASNEQFF; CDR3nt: TGTGCCAGCAGTCTATCAGCGGGAGCAAGCAATGAGCAGTTCTTC
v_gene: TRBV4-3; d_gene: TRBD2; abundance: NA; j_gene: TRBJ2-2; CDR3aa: CASSQALGAGGTGELFF; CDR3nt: TGCGCCAGCAGCCAAGCCCTAGGGGCGGGGGGAACCGGGGAGCTGTTTTTT
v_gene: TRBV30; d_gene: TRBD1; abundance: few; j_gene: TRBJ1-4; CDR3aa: CAWSVTGTVEEKLFF; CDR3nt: TGTGCCTGGAGTGTAACGGGGACAGTTGAAGAAAAACTGTTTTTT
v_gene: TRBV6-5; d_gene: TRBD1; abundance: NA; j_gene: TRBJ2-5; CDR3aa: CASSLGQAPQETQYF; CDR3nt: TGTGCCAGCAGCCTTGGACAGGCTCCTCAAGAGACCCAGTACTTC
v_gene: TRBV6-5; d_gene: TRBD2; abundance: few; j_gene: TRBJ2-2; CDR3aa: CAGRGLAGGAGELFF; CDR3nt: TGTGCCGGACGGGGACTAGCGGGAGGGGCGGGGGAGCTGTTTTTT
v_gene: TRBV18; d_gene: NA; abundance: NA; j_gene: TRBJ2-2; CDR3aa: CASSPPNSGNTGELFF; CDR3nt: TGTGCCAGCTCACCACCGAACAGCGGAAACACCGGGGAGCTGTTTTTT
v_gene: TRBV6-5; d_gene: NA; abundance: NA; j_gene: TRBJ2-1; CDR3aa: CASSPGAPYNEQFF; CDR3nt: TGTGCCAGCAGCCCGGGAGCCCCTTACAATGAGCAGTTCTTC
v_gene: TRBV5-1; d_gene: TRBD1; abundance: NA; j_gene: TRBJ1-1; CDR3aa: CASSTPGQGNTEAFF; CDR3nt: TGCGCCAGCAGCACACCGGGACAGGGGAACACTGAAGCTTTCTTT
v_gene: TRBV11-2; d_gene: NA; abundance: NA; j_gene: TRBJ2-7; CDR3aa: CASSRGLSSSYEQYF; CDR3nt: TGTGCCAGCAGCCGGGGACTCTCGTCCTCCTACGAGCAGTACTTC
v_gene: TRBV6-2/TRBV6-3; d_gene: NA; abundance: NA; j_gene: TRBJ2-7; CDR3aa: CASSLTRSYEQYF; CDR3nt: TGTGCCAGCAGCCTGACTAGATCCTACGAGCAGTACTTC
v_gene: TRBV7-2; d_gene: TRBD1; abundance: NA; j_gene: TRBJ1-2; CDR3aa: CASSARDREVRYTF; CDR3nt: TGTGCCAGCAGTGCCCGGGACAGGGAGGTTCGCTACACCTTC
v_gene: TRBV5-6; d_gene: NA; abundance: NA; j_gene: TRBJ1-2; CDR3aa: CASSLLDGYTF; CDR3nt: TGTGCCAGCAGCTTGCTAGATGGCTACACCTTC
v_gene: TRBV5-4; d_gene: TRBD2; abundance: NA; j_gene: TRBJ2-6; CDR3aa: CASSPAGAGANVLTF; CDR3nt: TGTGCCAGCAGCCCGGCGGGGGCTGGGGCCAACGTCCTGACTTTC
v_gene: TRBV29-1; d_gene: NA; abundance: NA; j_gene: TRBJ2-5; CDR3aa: CSVVGQQEQETQYF; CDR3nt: TGCAGCGTTGTTGGGCAGCAAGAACAAGAGACCCAGTACTTC
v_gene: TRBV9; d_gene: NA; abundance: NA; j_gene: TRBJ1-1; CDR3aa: CASSVYQSLGGTEAFF; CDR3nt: TGTGCCAGCAGCGTATATCAAAGTCTTGGGGGGACTGAAGCTTTCTTT
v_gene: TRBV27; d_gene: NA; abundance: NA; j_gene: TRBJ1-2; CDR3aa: CASSLRGGEYYGYTF; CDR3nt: TGTGCCAGCAGTTTACGTGGGGGGGAATATTATGGCTACACCTTC
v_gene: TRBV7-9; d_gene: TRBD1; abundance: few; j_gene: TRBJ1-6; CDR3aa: CASSLLGQGGNSPLHF; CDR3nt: TGTGCCAGCAGCTTACTGGGACAGGGTGGTAATTCACCCCTCCACTTT
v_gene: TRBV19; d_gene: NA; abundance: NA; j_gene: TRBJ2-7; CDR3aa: CASSTTADYEQYF; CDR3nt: TGTGCCAGTAGTACGACAGCAGACTACGAGCAGTACTTC
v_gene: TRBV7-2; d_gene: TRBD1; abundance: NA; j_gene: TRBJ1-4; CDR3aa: CASSIDRGTNEKLFF; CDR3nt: TGTGCCAGCAGCATCGACAGGGGGACTAATGAAAAACTGTTTTTT
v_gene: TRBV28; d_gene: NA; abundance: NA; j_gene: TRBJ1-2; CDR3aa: CASSHQLDGYTF; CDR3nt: TGTGCCAGCAGTCACCAACTCGATGGCTACACCTTC
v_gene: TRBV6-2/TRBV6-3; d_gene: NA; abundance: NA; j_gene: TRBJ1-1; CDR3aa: CASSPLGPNTEAFF; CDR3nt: TGTGCCAGCAGTCCCCTGGGCCCAAACACTGAAGCTTTCTTT
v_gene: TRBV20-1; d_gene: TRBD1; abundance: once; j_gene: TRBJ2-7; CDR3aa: CSAIELGQGYEQYF; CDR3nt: TGCAGTGCTATTGAGTTGGGACAGGGCTACGAGCAGTACTTC
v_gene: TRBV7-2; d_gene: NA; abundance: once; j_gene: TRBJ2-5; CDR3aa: CASSFHQGLGETQYF; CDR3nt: TGTGCCAGCAGCTTTCACCAGGGGTTGGGCGAGACCCAGTACTTC
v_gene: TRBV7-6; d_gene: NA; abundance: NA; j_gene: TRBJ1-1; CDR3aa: CASSLAAGRYEGAEAFF; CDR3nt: TGTGCCAGCAGCTTAGCGGCAGGTCGTTACGAGGGCGCTGAAGCTTTCTTT
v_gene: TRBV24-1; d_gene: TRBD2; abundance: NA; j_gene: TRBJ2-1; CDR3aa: CATSDSKPTSGVYNEQFF; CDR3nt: TGTGCCACCAGTGATTCCAAACCGACTAGCGGGGTTTACAATGAGCAGTTCTTC
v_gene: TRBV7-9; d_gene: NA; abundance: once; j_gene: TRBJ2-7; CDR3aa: CASSLVDTSYEQYF; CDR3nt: TGTGCCAGCAGCTTAGTGGACACATCCTACGAGCAGTACTTC
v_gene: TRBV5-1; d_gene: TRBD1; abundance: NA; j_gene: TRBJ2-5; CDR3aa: CASSYQTGTGDETQYF; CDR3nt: TGCGCCAGCAGCTATCAAACCGGGACAGGGGATGAGACCCAGTACTTC
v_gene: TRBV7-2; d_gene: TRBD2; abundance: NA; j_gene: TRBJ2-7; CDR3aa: CASSGGGEQYF; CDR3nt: TGTGCCAGCTCCGGCGGGGGCGAGCAGTACTTC
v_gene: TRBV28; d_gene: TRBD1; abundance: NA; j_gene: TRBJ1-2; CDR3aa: CASSSRTGNGYTF; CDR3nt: TGTGCCAGCAGTTCCAGGACAGGAAATGGCTACACCTTC
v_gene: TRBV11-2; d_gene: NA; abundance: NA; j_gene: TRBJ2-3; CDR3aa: CASSSRRDGTDTQYF; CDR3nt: TGTGCCAGCAGCTCTCGGCGGGACGGCACAGATACGCAGTATTTT
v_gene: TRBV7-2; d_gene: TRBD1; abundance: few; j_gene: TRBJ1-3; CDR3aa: CASSTRQGKFSGNTIYF; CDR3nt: TGTGCCAGCAGCACCAGACAGGGGAAGTTCTCTGGAAACACCATATATTTT
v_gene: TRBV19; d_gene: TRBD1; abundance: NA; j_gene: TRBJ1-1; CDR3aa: CASTIGGQGEAFF; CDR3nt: TGTGCCAGTACCATAGGGGGACAGGGTGAAGCTTTCTTT
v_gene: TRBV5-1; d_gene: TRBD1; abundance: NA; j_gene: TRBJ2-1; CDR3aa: CASSLGTGENNEQFF; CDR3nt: TGCGCCAGCAGCTTGGGGACAGGGGAGAACAATGAGCAGTTCTTC
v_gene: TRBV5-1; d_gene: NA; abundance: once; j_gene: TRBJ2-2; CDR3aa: CASSLGGTGELFF; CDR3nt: TGCGCCAGCAGCTTAGGGGGCACCGGGGAGCTGTTTTTT
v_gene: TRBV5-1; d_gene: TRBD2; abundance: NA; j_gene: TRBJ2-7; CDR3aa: CASSWTTAQRGSSYEQYF; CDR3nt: TGCGCCAGCAGCTGGACGACAGCCCAGCGGGGGAGCTCCTACGAGCAGTACTTC
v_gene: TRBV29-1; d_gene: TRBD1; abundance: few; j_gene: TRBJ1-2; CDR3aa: CSVAQGVGYTF; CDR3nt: TGCAGCGTTGCACAGGGGGTGGGCTACACCTTC
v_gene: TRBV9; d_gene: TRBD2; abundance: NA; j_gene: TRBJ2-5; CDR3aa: CASSVTSGGPRETQYF; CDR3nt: TGTGCCAGCAGCGTGACTAGCGGGGGGCCACGGGAGACCCAGTACTTC
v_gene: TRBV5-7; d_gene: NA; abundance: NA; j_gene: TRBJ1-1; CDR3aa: CASSLAAGRGKNTEAFF; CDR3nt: TGTGCCAGCAGCTTGGCGGCGGGACGGGGGAAGAACACTGAAGCTTTCTTT
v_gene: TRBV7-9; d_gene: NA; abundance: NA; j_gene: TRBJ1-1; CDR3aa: CASSLYRVTEAFF; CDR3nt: TGTGCCAGCAGCCTATACAGGGTAACTGAAGCTTTCTTT
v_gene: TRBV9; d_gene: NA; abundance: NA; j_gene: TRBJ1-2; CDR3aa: CASSVGGAYGYTF; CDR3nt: TGTGCCAGCAGCGTAGGCGGAGCCTATGGCTACACCTTC
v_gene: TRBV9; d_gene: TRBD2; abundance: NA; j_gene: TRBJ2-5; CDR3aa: CASSSSGTSGPTGTQYF; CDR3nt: TGTGCCAGCAGCTCCTCCGGGACTAGCGGACCAACGGGGACCCAGTACTTC
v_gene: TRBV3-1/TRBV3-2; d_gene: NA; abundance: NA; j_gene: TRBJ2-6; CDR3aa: CASRPRGISGANVLTF; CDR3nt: TGTGCCAGCAGACCGAGGGGGATCTCTGGGGCCAACGTCCTGACTTTC
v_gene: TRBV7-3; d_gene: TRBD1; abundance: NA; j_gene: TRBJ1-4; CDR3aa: CASSQTGQTKTTNEKLFF; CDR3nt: TGTGCCAGCAGCCAAACGGGACAGACCAAAACAACTAATGAAAAACTGTTTTTT
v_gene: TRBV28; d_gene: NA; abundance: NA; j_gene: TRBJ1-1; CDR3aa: CASSLKRGGYHWDTEAFF; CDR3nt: TGTGCCAGCAGTTTAAAGCGGGGGGGCTACCATTGGGACACTGAAGCTTTCTTT